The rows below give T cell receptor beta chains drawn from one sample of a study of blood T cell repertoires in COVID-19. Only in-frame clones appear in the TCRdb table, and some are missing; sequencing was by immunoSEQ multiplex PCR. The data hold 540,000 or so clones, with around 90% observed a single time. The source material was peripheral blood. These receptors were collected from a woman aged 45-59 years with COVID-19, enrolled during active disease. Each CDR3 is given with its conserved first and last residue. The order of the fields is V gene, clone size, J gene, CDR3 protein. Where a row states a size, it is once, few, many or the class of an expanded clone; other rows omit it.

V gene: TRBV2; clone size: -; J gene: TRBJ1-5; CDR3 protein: CATKGTFNQPQHF
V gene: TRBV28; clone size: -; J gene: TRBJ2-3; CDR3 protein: CASSPSGGDTQYF
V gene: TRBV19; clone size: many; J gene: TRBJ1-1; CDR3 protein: CASSSTGDTEAFF
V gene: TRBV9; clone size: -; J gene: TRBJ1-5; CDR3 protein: CASSAAGTENQPQHF
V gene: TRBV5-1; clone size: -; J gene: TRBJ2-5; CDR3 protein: CASSLLAGDQETQYF
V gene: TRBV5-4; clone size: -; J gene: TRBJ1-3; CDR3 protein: CASSFDRAPGNTIYF
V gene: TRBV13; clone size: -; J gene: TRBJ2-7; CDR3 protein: CASSFTSGVAYEQYF
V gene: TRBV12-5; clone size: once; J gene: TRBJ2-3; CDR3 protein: CASGETSGSGTDTQYF
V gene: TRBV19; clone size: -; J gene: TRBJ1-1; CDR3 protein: CASSQGTGLNTEAFF
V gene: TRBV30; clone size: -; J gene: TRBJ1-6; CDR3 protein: CAWSGRSVYNSPLHF
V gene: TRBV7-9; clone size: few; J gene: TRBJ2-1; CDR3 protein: CASSLRLGSSGGARDEQFF
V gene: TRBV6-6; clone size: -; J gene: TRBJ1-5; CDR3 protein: CASSYSAGVRNQPQHF
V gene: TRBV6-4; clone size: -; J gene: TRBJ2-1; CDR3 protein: CASSDSGGYNEQFF
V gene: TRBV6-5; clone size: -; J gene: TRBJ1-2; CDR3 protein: CATSLTQGVHGYTF
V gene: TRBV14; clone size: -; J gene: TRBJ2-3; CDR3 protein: CASSGGATDTQYF
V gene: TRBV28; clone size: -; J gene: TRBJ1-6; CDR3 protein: CASRLLDRSNNSPLHF
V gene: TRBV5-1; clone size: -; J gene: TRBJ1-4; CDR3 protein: CASSGGTGEEEKLFF
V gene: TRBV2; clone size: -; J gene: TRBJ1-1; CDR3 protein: CASGDSMNTEAFF
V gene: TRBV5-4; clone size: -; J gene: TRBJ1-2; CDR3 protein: CASSLVRGAVTVGYTF
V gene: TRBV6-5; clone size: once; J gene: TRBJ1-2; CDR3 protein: CASSTNSGGPYGYTF
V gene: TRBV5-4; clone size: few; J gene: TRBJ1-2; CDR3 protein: CASSSADYGYTF
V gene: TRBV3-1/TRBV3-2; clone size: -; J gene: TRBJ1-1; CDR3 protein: CASSQRGTGLGTEAFF
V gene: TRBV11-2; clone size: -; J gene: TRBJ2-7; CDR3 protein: CASSFLPYEQYF
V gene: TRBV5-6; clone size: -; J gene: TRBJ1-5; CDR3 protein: CASSLGGGGQPQHF